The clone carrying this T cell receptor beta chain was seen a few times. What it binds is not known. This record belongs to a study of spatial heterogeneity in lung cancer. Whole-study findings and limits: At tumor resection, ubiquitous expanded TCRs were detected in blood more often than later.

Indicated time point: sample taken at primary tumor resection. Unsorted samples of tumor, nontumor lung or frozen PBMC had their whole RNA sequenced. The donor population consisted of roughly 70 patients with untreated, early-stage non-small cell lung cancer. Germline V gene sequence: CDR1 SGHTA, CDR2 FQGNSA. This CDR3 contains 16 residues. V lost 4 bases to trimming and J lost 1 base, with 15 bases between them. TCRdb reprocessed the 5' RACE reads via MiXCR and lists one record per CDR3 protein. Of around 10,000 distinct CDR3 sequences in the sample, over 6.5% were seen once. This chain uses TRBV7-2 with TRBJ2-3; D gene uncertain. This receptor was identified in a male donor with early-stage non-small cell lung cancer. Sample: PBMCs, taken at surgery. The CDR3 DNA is TGTGCCAGCAGCTCTCTTAGGGAAGTCCGCACAGATACGCAGTATTTT. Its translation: CASSSLREVRTDTQYF.